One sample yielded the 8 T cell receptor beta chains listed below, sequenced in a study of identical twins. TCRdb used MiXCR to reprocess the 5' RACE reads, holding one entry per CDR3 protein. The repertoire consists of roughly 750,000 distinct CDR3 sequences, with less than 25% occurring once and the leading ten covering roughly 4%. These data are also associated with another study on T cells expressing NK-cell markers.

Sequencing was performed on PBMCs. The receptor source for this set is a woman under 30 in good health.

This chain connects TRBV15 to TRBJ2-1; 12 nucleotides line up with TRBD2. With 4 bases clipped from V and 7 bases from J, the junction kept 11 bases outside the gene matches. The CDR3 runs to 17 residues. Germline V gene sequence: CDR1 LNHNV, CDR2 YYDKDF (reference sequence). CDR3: CATSTQGTSGRQNEQFF. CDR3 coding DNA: TGTGCCACCAGCACCCAAGGGACTAGCGGGCGGCAAAATGAGCAGTTCTTC.

The CDR3 nucleotides read TGTGCCAGCAGCTTAAGGGCTCGGTACAATGAGCAGTTCTTC. Its protein product is CASSLRARYNEQFF. This chain joins TRBV7-3 and TRBJ2-1; D remains unclear. V was trimmed by 1 base and J by 4 bases, leaving 8 bases between them. The V gene's germline CDR1 is SGHTA and CDR2 FQGTGA. This CDR3 has 14 amino acids. The variable domain in full, with the rest retrieved from reference TRBV7-3 and TRBJ2-1, is GAGVSQTPSNKVTEKGKYVELRCDPISGHTALYWYRQSLGQGPEFLIYFQGTGAADDSGLPNDRFFAVRPEGSVSTLKIQRTERGDSAVYLCASSLRARYNEQFFGPGTRLTVL.

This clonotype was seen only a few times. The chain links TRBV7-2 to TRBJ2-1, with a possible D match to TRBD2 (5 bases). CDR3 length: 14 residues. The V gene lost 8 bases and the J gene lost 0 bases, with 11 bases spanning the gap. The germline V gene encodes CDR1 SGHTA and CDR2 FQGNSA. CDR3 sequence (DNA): TGTGCCAGCGGTGGTGGGAGCTCCTACAATGAGCAGTTCTTC. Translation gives CASGGGSSYNEQFF.

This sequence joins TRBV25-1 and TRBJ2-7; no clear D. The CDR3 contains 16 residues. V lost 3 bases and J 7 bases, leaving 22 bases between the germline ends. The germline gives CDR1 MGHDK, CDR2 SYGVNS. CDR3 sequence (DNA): TGTGCCAGCAGTGATTGGGTACTCACCCTCTACGAGGAGCAGTACTTC. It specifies CASSDWVLTLYEEQYF.

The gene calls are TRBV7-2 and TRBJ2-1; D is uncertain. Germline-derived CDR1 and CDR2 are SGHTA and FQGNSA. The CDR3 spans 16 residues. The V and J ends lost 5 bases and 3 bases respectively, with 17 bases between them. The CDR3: CASSLTDNPGYNEQFF. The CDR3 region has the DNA TGTGCCAGCAGCCTAACCGACAACCCTGGCTACAATGAGCAGTTCTTC.

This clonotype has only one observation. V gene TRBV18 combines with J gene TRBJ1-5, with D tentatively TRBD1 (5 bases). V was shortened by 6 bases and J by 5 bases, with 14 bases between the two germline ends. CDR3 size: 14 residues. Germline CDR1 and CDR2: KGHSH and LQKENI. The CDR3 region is CASSFRDGDQPQHF. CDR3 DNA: TGTGCCAGCTCCTTCCGGGACGGCGATCAGCCCCAGCATTTT.

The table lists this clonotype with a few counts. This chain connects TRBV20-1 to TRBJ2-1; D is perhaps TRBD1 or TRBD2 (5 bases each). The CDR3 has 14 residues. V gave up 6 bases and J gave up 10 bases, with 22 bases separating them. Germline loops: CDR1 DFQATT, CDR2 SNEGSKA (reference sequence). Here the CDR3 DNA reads TGCAGTGCCTCCACCGGGACCGCACTACCGGAGCAGTTCTTC. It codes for CSASTGTALPEQFF.

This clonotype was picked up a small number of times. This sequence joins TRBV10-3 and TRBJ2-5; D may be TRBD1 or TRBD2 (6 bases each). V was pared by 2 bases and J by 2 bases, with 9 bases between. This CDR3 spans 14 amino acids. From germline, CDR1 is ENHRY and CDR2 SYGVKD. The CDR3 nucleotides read TGTGCCATCAGTGAGCGAGGGGGGCAAGAGACCCAGTACTTC. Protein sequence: CAISERGGQETQYF.